This T cell receptor beta chain was sequenced during a study of T cell repertoires in cytomegalovirus infection. TCRdb processed the reads anew with MiXCR; each CDR3 protein has one entry. The table shows approximately 500,000 distinct CDR3 sequences, with approximately 10% occurring only once. CDR3 length equals 17 residues. The V and J ends lost 5 bases and 3 bases, in that order; junction bases with no gene match: 10. Germline V gives CDR1 SGHTA, CDR2 FQGTGA. The sequence derives from a human donor in good health (CMV status not recorded). Some clones in this sample may be carry-over from other donors' samples. The rearrangement joins TRBV7-3 to TRBJ2-5; TRBD2 matches 12 bases. Sequencing used PBMCs. The chain's CDR3 is CASSPSPLAGGKETQYF. For the CDR3, the DNA is TGTGCCAGCAGCCCGAGCCCACTAGCGGGGGGCAAAGAGACCCAGTACTTC.